These 2 T cell receptor beta chains were sequenced from one sample in a study of beta chain features in type 1 diabetes. Since all of the isolated RNA was reverse transcribed, expressed TCRB transcripts were what got sequenced. Data came from immunoSEQ multiplex PCR; TCRdb stores just in-frame clones and leaves some out. The sample yields some 900,000 clones, about a sixth seen once. Sample: naive CD4+ T cells from blood. These receptors were collected from a woman aged 18 to 35 in good health.

A few counts support this clone. This chain uses TRBV27 with TRBJ2-7; 10 bases fit TRBD1. Germline CDR1 reads MNHEY; CDR2 reads SMNVEV (reference sequence). The CDR3 runs to 14 residues. Unmatched junction bases numbered 4, after V lost 6 bases and J lost 2 bases. CDR3 sequence reads: CASRADRGPYEQYF. Here the CDR3 DNA reads TGTGCCAGCAGAGCAGACAGGGGGCCCTACGAGCAGTACTTC.

This clone was counted between two and nine times. The V call is TRBV21-1, the J call TRBJ2-7; the DNA was not compared with TRBD2, the D call given in the table. TRBV21-1 counts as a pseudogene. CDR3 length equals 14 residues. CDR3 DNA: TGTGCCAGCAGCCGTTACCTTACTCCCTACGAGCAGTACTTC. Amino acid sequence: CASSRYLTPYEQYF.